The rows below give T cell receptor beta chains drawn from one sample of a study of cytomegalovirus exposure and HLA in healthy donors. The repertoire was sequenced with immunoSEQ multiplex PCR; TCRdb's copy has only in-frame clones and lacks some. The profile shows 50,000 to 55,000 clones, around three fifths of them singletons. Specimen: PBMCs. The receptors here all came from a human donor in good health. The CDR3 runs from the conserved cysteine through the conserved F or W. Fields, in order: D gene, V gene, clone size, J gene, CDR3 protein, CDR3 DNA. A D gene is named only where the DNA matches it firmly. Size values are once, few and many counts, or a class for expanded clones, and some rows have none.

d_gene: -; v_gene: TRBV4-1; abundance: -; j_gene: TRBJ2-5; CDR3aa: CASSRSGTTNFQETQYF; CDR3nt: TGCGCCAGCAGCCGATCTGGGACAACCAATTTTCAAGAGACCCAGTACTTC
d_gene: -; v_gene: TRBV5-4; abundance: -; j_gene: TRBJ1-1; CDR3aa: CASSGGGVANTEAFF; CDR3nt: TGTGCCAGCAGCGGAGGAGGGGTGGCGAACACTGAAGCTTTCTTT
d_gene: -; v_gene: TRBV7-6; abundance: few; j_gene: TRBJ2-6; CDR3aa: CASSRVGEALSGANVLTF; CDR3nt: TGTGCCAGCAGCCGAGTGGGGGAGGCCCTCTCTGGGGCCAACGTCCTGACTTTC
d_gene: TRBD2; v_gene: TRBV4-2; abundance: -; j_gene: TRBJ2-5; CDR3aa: CASSQVGNPAGGFRETQYF; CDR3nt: TGTGCCAGCAGCCAAGTAGGCAATCCAGCGGGGGGTTTTCGGGAGACCCAGTACTTC
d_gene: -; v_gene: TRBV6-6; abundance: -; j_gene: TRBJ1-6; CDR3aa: CASRPGQNNSPLHF; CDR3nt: TGTGCCAGCAGACCCGGACAGAATAATTCACCCCTCCACTTT
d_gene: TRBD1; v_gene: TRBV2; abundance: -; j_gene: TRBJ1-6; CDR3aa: CASSEGTGNSPLHF; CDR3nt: TGTGCCAGCAGTGAAGGGACAGGAAATTCACCCCTCCACTTT
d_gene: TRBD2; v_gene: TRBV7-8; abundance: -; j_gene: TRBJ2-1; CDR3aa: CASSLVALAGGQDEQFF; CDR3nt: TGTGCCAGCAGCTTAGTGGCACTAGCGGGGGGCCAGGATGAGCAGTTCTTC
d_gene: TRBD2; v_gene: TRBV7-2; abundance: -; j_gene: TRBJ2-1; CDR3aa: CASSQGLGGYNEQFF; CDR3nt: TGTGCCAGCAGCCAGGGACTAGGGGGCTACAATGAGCAGTTCTTC
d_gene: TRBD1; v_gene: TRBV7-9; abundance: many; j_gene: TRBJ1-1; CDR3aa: CASSSPGQGWNTEAFF; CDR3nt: TGTGCCAGCAGCTCACCGGGACAGGGGTGGAACACTGAAGCTTTCTTT
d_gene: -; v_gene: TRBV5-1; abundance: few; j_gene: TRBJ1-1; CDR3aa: CASSWGDLERGTEAFF; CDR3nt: TGCGCCAGCAGCTGGGGGGACTTAGAACGGGGCACTGAAGCTTTCTTT
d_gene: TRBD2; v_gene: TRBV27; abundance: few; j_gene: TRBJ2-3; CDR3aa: CASSRSGGRVDTQYF; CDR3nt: TGTGCCAGCAGCCGTTCGGGGGGTAGGGTAGATACGCAGTATTTT
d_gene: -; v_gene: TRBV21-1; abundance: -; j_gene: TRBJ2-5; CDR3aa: CASSKHPRQGPQETQYF; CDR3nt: TGTGCCAGCAGCAAGCACCCCCGACAGGGGCCCCAAGAGACCCAGTACTTC
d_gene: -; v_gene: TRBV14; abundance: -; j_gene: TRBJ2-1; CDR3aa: CASSLTGLYNEQFF; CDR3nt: TGTGCCAGCAGCCTTACAGGGCTCTACAATGAGCAGTTCTTC
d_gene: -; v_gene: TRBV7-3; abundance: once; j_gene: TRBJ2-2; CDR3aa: CASSLTGRVRAGELFF; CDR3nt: TGTGCCAGCAGCTTAACGGGCCGAGTGAGGGCCGGGGAGCTGTTTTTT
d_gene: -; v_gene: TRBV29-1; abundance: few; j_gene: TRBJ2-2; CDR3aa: CSVRTENTGELFF; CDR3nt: TGCAGCGTCAGGACAGAGAACACCGGGGAGCTGTTTTTT
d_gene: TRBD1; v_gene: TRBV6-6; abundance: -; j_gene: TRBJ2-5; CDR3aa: CAEGQGYQETQYF; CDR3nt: TGTGCCGAGGGACAGGGGTATCAAGAGACCCAGTACTTC
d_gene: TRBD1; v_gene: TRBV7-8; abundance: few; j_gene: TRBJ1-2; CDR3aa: CAITQIFPGGLYYGYPF; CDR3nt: TGTGCCATCACACAGATCTTTCCAGGGGGATTGTACTATGGCTACCCCTTC
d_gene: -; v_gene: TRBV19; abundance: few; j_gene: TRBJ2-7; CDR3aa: CASSTGLEQYF; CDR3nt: TGTGCCAGTAGTACGGGACTTGAGCAGTACTTC
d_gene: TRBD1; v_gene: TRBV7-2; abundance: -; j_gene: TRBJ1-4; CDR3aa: CASRPGGTNEKLFF; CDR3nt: TGTGCCAGCAGACCAGGGGGAACTAATGAAAAACTGTTTTTT
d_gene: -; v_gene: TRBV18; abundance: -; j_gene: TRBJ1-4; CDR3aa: CASSFGLPRGEKLFF; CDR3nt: TGTGCCAGCTCATTTGGACTCCCACGGGGAGAAAAACTGTTTTTT
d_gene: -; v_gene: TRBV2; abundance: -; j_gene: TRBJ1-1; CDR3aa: CASSGTPFGGIGYTEAFF; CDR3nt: TGTGCCAGCAGTGGGACCCCGTTCGGGGGAATAGGGTACACTGAAGCTTTCTTT
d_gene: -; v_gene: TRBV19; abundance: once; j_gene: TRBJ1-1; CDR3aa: CASSIRGVNTEAFF; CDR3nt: TGTGCCAGTAGTATACGGGGGGTTAACACTGAAGCTTTCTTT
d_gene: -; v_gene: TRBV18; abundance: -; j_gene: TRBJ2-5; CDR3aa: CASSPMAQETQYF; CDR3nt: TGTGCCAGCTCACCTATGGCCCAAGAGACCCAGTACTTC